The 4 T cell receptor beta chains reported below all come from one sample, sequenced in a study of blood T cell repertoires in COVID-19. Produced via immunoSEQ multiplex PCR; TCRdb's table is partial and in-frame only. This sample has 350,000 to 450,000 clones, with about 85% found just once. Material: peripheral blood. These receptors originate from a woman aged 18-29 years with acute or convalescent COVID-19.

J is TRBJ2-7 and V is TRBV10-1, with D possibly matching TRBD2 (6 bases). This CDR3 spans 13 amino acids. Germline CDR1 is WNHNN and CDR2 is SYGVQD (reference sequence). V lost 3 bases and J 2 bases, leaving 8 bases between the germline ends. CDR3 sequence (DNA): TGCGCCAGCAGTGATGGAGGGGCCTACGAGCAGTACTTC. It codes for CASSDGGAYEQYF.

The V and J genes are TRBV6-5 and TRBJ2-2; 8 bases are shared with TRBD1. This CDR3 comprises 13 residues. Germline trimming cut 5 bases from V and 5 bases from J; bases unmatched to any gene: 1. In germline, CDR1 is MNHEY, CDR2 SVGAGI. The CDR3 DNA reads TGTGCCAGCAGTCGGGACAGGACCGGGGAGCTGTTTTTT. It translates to CASSRDRTGELFF.

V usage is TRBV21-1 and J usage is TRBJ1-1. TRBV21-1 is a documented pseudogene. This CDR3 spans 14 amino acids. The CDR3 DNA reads TGTGCCAGCAGCAAAGGAACGGAGGACACTGAAGCTTTCTTT. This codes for CASSKGTEDTEAFF.

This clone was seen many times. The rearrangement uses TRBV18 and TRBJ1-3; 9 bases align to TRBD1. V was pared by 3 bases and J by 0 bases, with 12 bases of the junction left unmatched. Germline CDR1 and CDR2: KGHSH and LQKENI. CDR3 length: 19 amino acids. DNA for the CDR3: TGTGCCAGCTCACCTACCGGGACAGGGATTGAAACCTCTGGAAACACCATATATTTT. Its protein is CASSPTGTGIETSGNTIYF.